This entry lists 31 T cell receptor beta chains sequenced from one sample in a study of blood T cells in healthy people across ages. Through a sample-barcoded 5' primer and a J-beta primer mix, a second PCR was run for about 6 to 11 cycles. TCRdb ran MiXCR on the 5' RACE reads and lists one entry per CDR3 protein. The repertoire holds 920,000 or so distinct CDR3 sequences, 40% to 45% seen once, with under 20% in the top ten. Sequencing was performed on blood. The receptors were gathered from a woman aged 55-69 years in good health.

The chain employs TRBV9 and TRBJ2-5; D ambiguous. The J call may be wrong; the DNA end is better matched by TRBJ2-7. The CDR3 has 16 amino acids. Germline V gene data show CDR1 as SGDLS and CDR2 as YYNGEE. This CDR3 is CASSVVPEPETYEQYF. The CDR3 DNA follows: TGTGCCAGCAGCGTAGTGCCGGAACCAGAGACCTACGAGCAGTACTTC.

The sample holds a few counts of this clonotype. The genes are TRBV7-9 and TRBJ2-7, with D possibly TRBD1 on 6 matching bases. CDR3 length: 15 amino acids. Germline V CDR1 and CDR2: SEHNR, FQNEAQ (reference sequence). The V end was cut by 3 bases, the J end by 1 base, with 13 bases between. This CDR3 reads CASSLTGTPSYEQYF. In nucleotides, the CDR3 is TGTGCCAGCAGCTTGACCGGGACACCGTCCTACGAGCAGTACTTC.

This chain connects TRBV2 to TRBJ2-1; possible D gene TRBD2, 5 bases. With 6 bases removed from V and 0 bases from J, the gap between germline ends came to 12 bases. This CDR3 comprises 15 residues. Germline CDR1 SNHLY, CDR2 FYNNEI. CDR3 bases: TGTGCCAGCAGCGCGGACTGGAGCTCCTACAATGAGCAGTTCTTC. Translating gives CASSADWSSYNEQFF.

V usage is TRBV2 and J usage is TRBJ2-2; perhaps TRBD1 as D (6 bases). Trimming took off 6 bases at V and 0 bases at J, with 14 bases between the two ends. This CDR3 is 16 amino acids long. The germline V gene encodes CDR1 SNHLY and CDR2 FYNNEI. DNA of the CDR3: TGTGCCAGCAGCCGCGAGGACAGCGCGAACACCGGGGAGCTGTTTTTT. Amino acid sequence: CASSREDSANTGELFF.

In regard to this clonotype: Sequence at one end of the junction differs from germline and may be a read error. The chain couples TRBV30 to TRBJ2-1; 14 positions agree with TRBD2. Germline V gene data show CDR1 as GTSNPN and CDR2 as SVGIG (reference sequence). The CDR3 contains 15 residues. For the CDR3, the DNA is TGCGCCTGGACGGTGGGACTAGCGGGAGAGGGAGAGCAGTTCTTC. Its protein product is CAWTVGLAGEGEQFF.

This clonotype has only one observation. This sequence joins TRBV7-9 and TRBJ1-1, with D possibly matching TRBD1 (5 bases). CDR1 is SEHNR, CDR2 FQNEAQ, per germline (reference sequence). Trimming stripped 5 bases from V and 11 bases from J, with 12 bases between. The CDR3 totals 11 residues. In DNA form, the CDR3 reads TGTGCCAGCAGCGACGGACACGAGGCTTTCTTT. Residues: CASSDGHEAFF.

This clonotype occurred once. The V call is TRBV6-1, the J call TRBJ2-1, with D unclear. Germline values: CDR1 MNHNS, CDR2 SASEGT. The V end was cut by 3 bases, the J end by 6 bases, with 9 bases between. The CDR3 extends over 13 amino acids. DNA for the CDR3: TGTGCCAGCAGTGAGTTAGCTTTCAATGAGCAGTTCTTC. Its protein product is CASSELAFNEQFF.

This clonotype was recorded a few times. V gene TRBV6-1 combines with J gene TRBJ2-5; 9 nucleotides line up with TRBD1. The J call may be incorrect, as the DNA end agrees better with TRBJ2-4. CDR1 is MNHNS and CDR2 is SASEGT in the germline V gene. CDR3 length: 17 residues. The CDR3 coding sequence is TGTGCCAGCAGTGAGATAACAGGGGGCTGGGACAAAAACATTCAGTACTTC. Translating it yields CASSEITGGWDKNIQYF.

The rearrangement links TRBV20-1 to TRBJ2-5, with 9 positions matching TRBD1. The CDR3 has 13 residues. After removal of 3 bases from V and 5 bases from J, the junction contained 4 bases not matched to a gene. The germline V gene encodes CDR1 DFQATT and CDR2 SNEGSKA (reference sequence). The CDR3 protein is CSARDRGGETQYF. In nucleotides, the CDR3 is TGCAGTGCTAGGGACAGGGGCGGGGAGACCCAGTACTTC.

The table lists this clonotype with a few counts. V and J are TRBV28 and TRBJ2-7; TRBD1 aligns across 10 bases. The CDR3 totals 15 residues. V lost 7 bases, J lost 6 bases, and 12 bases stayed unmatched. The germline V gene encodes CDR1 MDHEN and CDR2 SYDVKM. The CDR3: CASTVAGTGVSEQYF. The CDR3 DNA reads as TGTGCCAGCACCGTAGCCGGGACAGGGGTTTCCGAGCAGTACTTC.

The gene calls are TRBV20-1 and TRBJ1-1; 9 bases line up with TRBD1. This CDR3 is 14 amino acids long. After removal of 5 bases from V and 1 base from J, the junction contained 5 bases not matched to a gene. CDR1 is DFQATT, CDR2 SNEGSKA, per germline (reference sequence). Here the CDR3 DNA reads TGCAGTGCTCTGGGACAGGGCCAGAACACTGAAGCTTTCTTT. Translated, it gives CSALGQGQNTEAFF.

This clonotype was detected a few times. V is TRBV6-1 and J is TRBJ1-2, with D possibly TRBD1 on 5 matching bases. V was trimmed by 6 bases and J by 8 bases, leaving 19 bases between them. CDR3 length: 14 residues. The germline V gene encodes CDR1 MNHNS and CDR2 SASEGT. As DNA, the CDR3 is TGTGCCAGCAGGTCCGGCCAAGCAAGGGGCGGCTACACCTTC. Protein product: CASRSGQARGGYTF.

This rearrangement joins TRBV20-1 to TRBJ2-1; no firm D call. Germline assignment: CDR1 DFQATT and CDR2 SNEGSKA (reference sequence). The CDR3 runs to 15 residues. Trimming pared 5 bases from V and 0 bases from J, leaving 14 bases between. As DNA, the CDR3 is TGCAGTGCTTTACCTAACTCCGGCTCCTACAATGAGCAGTTCTTC. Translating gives CSALPNSGSYNEQFF.

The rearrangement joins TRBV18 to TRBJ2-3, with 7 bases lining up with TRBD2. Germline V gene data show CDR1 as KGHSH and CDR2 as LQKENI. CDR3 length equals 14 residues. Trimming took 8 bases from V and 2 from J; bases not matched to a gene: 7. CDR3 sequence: CASPSSGNTDTQYF. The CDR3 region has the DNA TGTGCCAGCCCCTCTAGCGGTAACACAGATACGCAGTATTTT.

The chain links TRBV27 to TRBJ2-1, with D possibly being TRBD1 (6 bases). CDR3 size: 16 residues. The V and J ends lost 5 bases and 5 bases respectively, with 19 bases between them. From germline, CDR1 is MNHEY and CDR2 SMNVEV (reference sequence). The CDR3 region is CASSQTGQGTNNEQFF. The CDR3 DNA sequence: TGTGCCAGCAGTCAGACGGGACAAGGGACGAACAATGAGCAGTTCTTC.

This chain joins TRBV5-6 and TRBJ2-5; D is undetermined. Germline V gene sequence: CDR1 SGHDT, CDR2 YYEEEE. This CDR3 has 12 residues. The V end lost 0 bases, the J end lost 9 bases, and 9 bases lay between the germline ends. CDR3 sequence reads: CASSLGSAPQYF. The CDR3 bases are TGTGCCAGCAGCTTGGGGTCCGCTCCCCAGTACTTC.

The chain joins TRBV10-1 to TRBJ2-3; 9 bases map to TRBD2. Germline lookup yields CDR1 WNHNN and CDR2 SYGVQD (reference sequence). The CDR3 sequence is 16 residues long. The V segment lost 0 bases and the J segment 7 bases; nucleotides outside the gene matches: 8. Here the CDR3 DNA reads TGCGCCAGCAGTGAGTCGGTAGTAGCGGGAGTACATACGCAGTATTTT. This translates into CASSESVVAGVHTQYF.

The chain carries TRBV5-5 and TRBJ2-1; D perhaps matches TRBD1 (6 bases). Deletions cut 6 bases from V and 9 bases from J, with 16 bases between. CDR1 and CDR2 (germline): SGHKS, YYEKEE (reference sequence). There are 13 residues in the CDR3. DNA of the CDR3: TGTGCCAGCACCCGGGCGTTACAGGGTGAGCAGTTCTTC. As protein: CASTRALQGEQFF. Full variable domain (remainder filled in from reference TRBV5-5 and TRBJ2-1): DAGVTQSPTHLIKTRGQQVTLRCSPISGHKSVSWYQQVLGQGPQFIFQYYEKEERGRGNFPDRFSARQFPNYSSELNVNALLLGDSALYLCASTRALQGEQFFGPGTRLTVL.

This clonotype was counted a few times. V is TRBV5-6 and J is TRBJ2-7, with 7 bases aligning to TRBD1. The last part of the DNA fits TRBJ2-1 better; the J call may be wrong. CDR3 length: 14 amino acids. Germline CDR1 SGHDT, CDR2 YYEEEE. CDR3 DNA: TGTGCCAGCAGCGGGGACAGATCGGCCAATGAGCAGTTCTTC. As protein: CASSGDRSANEQFF.

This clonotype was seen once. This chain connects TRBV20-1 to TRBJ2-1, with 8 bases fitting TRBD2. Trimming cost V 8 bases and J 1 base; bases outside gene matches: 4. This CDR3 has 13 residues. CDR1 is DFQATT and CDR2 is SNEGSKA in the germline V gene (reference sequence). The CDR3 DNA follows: TGCAGTTCTAAGCGGGAGTCCTACAATGAGCAGTTCTTC. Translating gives CSSKRESYNEQFF.

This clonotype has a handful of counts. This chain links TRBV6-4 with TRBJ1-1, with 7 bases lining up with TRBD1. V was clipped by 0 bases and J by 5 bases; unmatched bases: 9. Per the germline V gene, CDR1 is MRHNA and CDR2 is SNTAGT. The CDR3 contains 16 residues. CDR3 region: CASSDSLGGSGTEAFF. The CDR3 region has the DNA TGTGCCAGCAGTGACTCGTTAGGGGGCTCGGGGACTGAAGCTTTCTTT.

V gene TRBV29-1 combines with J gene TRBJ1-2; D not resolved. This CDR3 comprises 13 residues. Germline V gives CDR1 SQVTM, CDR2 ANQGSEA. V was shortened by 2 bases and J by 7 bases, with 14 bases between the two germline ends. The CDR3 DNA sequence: TGCAGCGTTGAAAGCACTACAGAAGGTGGCTACACCTTC. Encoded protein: CSVESTTEGGYTF.

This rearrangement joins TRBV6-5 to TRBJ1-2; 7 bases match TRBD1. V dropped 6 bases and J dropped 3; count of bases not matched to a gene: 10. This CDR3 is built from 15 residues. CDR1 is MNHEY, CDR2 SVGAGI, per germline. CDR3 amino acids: CASSAGQPKHYGYTF. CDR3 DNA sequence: TGTGCCAGCAGCGCGGGACAGCCCAAACACTATGGCTACACCTTC.

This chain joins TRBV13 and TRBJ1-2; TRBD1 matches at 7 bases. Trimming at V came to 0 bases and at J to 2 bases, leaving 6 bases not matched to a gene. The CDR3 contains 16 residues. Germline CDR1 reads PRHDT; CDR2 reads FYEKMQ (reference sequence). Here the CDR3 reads CASSLGRGQENYGYTF. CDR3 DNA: TGTGCCAGCAGCTTAGGCCGTGGACAGGAGAACTATGGCTACACCTTC.

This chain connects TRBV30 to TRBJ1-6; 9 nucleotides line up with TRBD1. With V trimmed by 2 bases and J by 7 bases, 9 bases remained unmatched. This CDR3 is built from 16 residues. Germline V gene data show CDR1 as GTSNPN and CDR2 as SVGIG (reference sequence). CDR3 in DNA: TGTGCCTGGAGTACGGGACAGGGTGGGGGGAATTCACCCCTCCACTTT. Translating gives CAWSTGQGGGNSPLHF.

The CDR3 coding sequence is TGTGCCAGCAGCTCCCGTAGCGCGAATGAGCAGTTCTTC. It is translated as CASSSRSANEQFF. The chain is built from TRBV7-3 and TRBJ2-1; TRBD2 is a possible D gene (5 bases). This CDR3 has 13 residues. The germline V gene encodes CDR1 SGHTA and CDR2 FQGTGA. Trimming pared 4 bases from V and 7 bases from J, leaving 11 bases between. The full variable domain, its missing parts supplied by reference TRBV7-3 and TRBJ2-1, is GAGVSQTPSNKVTEKGKYVELRCDPISGHTALYWYRQSLGQGPEFLIYFQGTGAADDSGLPNDRFFAVRPEGSVSTLKIQRTERGDSAVYLCASSSRSANEQFFGPGTRLTVL.

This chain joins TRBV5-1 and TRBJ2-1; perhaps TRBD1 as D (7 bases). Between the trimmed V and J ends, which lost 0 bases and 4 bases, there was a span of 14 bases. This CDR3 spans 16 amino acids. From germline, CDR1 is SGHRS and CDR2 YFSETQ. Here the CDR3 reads CASSLAGDRTYNEQFF. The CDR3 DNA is TGCGCCAGCAGCTTGGCGGGGGACAGAACTTACAATGAGCAGTTCTTC.

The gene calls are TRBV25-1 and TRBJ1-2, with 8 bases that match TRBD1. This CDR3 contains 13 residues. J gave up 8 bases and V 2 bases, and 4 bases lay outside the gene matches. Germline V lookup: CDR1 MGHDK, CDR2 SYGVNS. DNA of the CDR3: TGTGCCAGCAGTGAACAGGGGGCGGGGGGCTACACCTTC. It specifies CASSEQGAGGYTF.

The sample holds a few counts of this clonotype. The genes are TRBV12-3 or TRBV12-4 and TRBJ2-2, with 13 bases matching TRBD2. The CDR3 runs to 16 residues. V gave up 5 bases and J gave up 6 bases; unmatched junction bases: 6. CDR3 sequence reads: CASSSRTSGGPGELFF. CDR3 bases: TGTGCCAGCAGTAGTCGGACTAGCGGGGGCCCCGGGGAGCTGTTTTTT.

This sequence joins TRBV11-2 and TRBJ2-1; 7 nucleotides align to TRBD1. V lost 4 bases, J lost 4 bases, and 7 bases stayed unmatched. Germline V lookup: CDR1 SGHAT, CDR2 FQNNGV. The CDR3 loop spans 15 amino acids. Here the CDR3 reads CASSSHPTGYNEQFF. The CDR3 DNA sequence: TGTGCCAGCAGCTCCCATCCGACAGGGTACAATGAGCAGTTCTTC.

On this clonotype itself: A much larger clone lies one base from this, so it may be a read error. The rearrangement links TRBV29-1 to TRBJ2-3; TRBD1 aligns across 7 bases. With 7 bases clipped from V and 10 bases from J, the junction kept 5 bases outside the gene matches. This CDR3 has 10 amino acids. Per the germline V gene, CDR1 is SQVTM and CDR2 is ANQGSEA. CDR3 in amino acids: CSAGGNAQYF. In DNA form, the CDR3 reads TGCAGCGCAGGGGGAAATGCGCAGTATTTT.